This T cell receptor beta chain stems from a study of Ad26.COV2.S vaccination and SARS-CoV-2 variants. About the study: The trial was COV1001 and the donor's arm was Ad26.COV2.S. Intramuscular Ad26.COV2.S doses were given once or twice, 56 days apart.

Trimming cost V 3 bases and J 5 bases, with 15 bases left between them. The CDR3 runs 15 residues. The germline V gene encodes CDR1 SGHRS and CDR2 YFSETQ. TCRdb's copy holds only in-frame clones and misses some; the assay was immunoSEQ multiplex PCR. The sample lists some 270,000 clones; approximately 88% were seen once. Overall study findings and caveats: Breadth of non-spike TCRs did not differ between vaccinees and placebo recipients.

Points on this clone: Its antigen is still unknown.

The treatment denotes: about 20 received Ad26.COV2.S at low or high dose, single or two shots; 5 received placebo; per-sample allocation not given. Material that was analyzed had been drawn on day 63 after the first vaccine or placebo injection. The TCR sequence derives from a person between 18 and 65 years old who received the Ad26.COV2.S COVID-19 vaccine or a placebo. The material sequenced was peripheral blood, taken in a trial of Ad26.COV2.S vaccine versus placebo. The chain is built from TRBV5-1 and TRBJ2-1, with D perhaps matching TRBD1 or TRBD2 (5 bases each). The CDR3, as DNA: TGCGCCAGCAGCTCCGAGGGGTTCTTTGACAATGAGCAGTTCTTC. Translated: CASSSEGFFDNEQFF.